The rows below give T cell receptor beta chains drawn from one sample of a study of cytomegalovirus exposure and HLA in healthy donors. Repertoires were generated with immunoSEQ multiplex PCR, while TCRdb's copy carries only in-frame clones and drops some. The sample yields some 180,000 clones, about four fifths seen once. The material sequenced was PBMCs. Receptor source: a female donor in good health and CMV-seronegative. Each CDR3 is given with its conserved first and last residue. The D gene is left open where the match is weak.

J: TRBJ1-4
V: TRBV5-1
D: .
CDR3: CASSFTGEKLFF

J: TRBJ1-2
V: TRBV6-5
D: .
CDR3: CASSYFRGRGYGYTF

J: TRBJ2-5
V: TRBV18
D: TRBD1
CDR3: CASSPLGQGTGETQYF

J: TRBJ2-1
V: TRBV13
D: .
CDR3: CASSLGRAPYNEQFF

J: TRBJ2-5
V: TRBV4-1
D: TRBD2
CDR3: CASSAQGLAGEETQYF

J: .
V: TRBV30
D: .
CDR3: CAWKYSDSDTYEQYF

J: TRBJ2-7
V: TRBV2
D: .
CDR3: CASSYREDESYEQYF

J: TRBJ2-6
V: TRBV12-5
D: .
CDR3: CASGLVGSAGGPPGANVLTF

J: TRBJ2-1
V: TRBV5-1
D: .
CDR3: CASSAGLSYNEQFF

J: TRBJ2-3
V: TRBV12-5
D: .
CDR3: CASGLVTDGVIQTDTQYF

J: TRBJ2-1
V: TRBV9
D: .
CDR3: CASSVGDSSYNEQFF

J: TRBJ1-6
V: TRBV5-1
D: .
CDR3: CASSLQGSSYNSPLHF

J: TRBJ2-1
V: TRBV7-6
D: .
CDR3: CASSPRQSNEQFF

J: TRBJ2-4
V: TRBV27
D: TRBD2
CDR3: CASTALGGRNIQYF

J: TRBJ2-5
V: TRBV5-1
D: TRBD2
CDR3: CASSSLRGAGETQYF

J: TRBJ2-1
V: TRBV10-3
D: TRBD1
CDR3: CAISAGTGYNEQFF

J: TRBJ2-3
V: TRBV4-2
D: TRBD2
CDR3: CASSQEGGIAGEADTQYF

J: TRBJ2-7
V: TRBV9
D: TRBD1
CDR3: CASSVGTGASYEQYF

J: TRBJ1-5
V: TRBV9
D: .
CDR3: CASSVGGIGNQPQHF

J: TRBJ2-1
V: TRBV7-8
D: TRBD2
CDR3: CASSLGLGREGPEQFF

J: TRBJ2-3
V: TRBV2
D: .
CDR3: CASRDSGADTQYF

J: TRBJ2-1
V: TRBV6-1
D: .
CDR3: CASSEMGRGTFPVVSEQFF

J: TRBJ1-1
V: TRBV5-1
D: .
CDR3: CASSLGIREVNTEAFF

J: TRBJ2-1
V: TRBV7-2
D: TRBD2
CDR3: CASSPVSPSSGSINEQFF

J: TRBJ1-3
V: TRBV6-1
D: .
CDR3: CASSETGSPGNTIYF

J: TRBJ2-2
V: TRBV5-5
D: TRBD1
CDR3: CASSIRQGINTGELFF

J: TRBJ1-1
V: TRBV19
D: TRBD1
CDR3: CASSVQQGLNTEAFF

J: .
V: TRBV5-1
D: .
CDR3: CASSRSYEQYF

J: TRBJ1-1
V: TRBV7-8
D: .
CDR3: CASSLEGFVEAFF

J: TRBJ1-1
V: TRBV5-3
D: .
CDR3: CARSFQREGGNTEAFF

J: TRBJ2-3
V: TRBV29-1
D: .
CDR3: CSVALGGTDTQYF

J: TRBJ2-7
V: TRBV4-3
D: TRBD2
CDR3: CASSRPPGLAGGPHEQYF

J: TRBJ1-6
V: TRBV7-9
D: TRBD1
CDR3: CASSPLEGQSSPLHF

J: TRBJ1-2
V: TRBV6-1
D: .
CDR3: CASAPGETSGYTF

J: TRBJ2-1
V: TRBV7-9
D: .
CDR3: CASGPGVHEQFF

J: TRBJ2-2
V: TRBV5-1
D: .
CDR3: CASSLEGLITGELFF

J: TRBJ2-5
V: TRBV5-1
D: TRBD2
CDR3: CASSSGLAGGPRQETQYF

J: TRBJ2-7
V: TRBV7-8
D: .
CDR3: CASSFGGTDEQYF

J: TRBJ1-1
V: TRBV10-3
D: TRBD1
CDR3: CAISGQGPNTEAFF

J: TRBJ2-7
V: TRBV5-1
D: TRBD2
CDR3: CASSLDPGGITYEQYF

J: TRBJ1-1
V: TRBV6-1
D: .
CDR3: CASSGQANTEAFF

J: TRBJ2-5
V: TRBV10-1
D: TRBD2
CDR3: CASSQAGGHETQYF

J: TRBJ1-2
V: TRBV27
D: TRBD1
CDR3: CASGIQGMHYGYTF

J: TRBJ2-4
V: TRBV7-9
D: TRBD1
CDR3: CASSQGQGASKNIQYF

J: TRBJ2-3
V: TRBV7-9
D: .
CDR3: CASSLEEAREDTQYF

J: TRBJ1-2
V: TRBV5-1
D: .
CDR3: CASSLGFGRGYTF

J: TRBJ1-2
V: TRBV5-1
D: TRBD1
CDR3: CASSSRDRGNYGYTF

J: TRBJ2-2
V: TRBV6-5
D: .
CDR3: CASSQIQGRTGELFF

J: TRBJ2-1
V: TRBV30
D: TRBD1
CDR3: CAWSGTGVSYNEQFF

J: TRBJ2-1
V: TRBV7-7
D: .
CDR3: CASSPYVDRNNEQFF

J: TRBJ2-1
V: TRBV14
D: TRBD2
CDR3: CASSTSGTSAVHEQFF

J: .
V: TRBV6-6
D: .
CDR3: CASSPMDSSYEQYF

J: TRBJ1-4
V: TRBV27
D: TRBD1
CDR3: CASSLDRATLKSLSTEKLFF

J: TRBJ2-3
V: TRBV27
D: TRBD2
CDR3: CASSTRSGNADTQYF

J: TRBJ1-1
V: TRBV18
D: .
CDR3: CASSPSLQGLLTEAFF

J: TRBJ1-2
V: TRBV28
D: TRBD1
CDR3: CASRRQGASYGYTF